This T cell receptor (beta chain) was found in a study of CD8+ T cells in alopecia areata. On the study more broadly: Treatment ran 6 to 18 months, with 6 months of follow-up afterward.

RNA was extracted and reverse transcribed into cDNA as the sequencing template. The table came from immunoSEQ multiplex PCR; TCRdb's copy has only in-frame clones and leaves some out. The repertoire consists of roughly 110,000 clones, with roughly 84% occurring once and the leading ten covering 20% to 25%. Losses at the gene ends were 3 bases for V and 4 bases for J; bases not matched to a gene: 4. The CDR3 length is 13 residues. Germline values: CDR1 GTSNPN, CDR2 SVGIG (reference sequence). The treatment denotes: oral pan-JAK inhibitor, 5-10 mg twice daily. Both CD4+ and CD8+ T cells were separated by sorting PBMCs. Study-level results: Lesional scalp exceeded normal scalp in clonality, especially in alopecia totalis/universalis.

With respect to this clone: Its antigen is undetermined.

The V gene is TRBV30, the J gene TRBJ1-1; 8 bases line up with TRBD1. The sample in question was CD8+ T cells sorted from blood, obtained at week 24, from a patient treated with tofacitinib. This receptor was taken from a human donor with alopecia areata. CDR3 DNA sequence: TGTGCCTGGAGATTGACAGGGGCCACTGAAGCTTTCTTT. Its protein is CAWRLTGATEAFF.